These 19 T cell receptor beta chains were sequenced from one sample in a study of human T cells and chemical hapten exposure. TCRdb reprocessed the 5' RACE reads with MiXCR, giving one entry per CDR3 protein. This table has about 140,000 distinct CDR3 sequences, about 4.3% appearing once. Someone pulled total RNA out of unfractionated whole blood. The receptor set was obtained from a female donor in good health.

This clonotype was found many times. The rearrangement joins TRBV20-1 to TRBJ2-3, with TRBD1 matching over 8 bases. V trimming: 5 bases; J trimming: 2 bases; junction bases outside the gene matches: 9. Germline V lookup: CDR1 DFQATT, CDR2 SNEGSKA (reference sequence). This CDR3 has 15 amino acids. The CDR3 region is CSASNRGANTDTQYF. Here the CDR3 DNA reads TGCAGTGCTTCTAACAGGGGGGCCAACACAGATACGCAGTATTTT.

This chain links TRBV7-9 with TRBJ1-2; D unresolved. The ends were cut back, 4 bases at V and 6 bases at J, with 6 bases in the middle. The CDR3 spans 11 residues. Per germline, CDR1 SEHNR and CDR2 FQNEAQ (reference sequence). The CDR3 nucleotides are TGTGCCAGCAGCTCCGAGGATGGCTACACCTTC. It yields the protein CASSSEDGYTF.

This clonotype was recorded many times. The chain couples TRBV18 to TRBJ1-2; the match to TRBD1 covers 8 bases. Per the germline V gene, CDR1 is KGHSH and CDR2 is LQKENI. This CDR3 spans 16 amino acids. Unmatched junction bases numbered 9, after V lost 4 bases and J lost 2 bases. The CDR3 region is CASSLLLQGENYGYTF. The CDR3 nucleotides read TGTGCCAGCTCACTCTTACTACAGGGGGAAAACTATGGCTACACCTTC.

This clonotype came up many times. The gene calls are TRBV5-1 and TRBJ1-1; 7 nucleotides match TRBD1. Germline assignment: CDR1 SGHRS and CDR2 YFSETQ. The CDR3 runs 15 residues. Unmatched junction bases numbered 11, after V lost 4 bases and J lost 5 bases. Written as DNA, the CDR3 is TGCGCCAGCAGCCCACCCGGAACAGGGGTTACTGAAGCTTTCTTT. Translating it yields CASSPPGTGVTEAFF. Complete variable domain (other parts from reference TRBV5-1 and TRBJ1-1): KAGVTQTPRYLIKTRGQQVTLSCSPISGHRSVSWYQQTPGQGLQFLFEYFSETQRNKGNFPGRFSGRQFSNSRSEMNVSTLELGDSALYLCASSPPGTGVTEAFFGQGTRLTVV.

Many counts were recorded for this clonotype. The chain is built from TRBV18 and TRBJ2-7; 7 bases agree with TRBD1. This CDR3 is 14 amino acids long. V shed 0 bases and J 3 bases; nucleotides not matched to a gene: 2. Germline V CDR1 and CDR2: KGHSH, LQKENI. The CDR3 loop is CASSPPGQNYEQYF. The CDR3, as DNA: TGTGCCAGCTCACCACCGGGACAGAACTACGAGCAGTACTTC.

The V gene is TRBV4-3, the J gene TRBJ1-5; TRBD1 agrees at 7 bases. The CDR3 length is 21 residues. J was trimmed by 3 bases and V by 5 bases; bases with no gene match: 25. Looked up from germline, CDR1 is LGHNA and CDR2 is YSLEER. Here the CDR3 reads CASSYYRGASVEFIFNQPQHF. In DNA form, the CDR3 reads TGCGCCAGCAGCTATTACAGGGGAGCCTCCGTGGAGTTTATATTCAATCAGCCCCAGCATTTT.

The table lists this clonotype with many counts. The DNA for the CDR3 is TGCGCCAGCAGCTTGGCCGGGCGCGGGGGGTACAATGAGCAGTTCTTC. Its translation is CASSLAGRGGYNEQFF. This rearrangement joins TRBV5-1 to TRBJ2-1, with 8 bases matching TRBD2. The CDR3 runs 16 residues. Trimming cost V 0 bases and J 4 bases; bases outside gene matches: 6. From germline, CDR1 is SGHRS and CDR2 YFSETQ.

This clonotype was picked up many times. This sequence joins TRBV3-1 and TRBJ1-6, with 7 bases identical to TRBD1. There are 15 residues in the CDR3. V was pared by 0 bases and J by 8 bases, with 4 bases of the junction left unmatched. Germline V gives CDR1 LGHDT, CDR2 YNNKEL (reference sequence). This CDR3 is CASSQEGQRDSPLHF. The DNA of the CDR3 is TGTGCCAGCAGCCAAGAGGGACAGCGGGATTCACCCCTCCACTTT.

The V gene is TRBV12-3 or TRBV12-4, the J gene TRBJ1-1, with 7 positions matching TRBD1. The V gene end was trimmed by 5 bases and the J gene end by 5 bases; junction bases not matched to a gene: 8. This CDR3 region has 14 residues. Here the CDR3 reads CASSTRQGGTEAFF. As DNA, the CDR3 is TGTGCCAGCAGTACCAGACAGGGAGGAACTGAAGCTTTCTTT.

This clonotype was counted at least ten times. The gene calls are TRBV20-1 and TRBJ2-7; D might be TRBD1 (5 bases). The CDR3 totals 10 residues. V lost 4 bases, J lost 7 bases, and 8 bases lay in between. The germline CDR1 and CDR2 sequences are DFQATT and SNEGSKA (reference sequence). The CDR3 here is CSAKAGEQYF. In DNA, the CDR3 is TGCAGTGCTAAAGCAGGGGAGCAGTACTTC.

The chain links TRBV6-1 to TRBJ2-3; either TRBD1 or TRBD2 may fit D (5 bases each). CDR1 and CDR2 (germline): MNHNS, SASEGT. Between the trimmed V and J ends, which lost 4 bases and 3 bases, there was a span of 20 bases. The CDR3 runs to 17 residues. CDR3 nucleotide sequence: TGTGCCAGCAGTGTTGAGGGGCGTCGGTATAGGACAGATACGCAGTATTTT. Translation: CASSVEGRRYRTDTQYF.

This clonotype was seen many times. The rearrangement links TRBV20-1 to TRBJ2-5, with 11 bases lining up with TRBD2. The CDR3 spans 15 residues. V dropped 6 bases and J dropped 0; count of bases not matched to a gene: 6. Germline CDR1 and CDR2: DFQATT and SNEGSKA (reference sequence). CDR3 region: CSAQGTSGNQETQYF. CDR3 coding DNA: TGCAGTGCCCAAGGGACTAGCGGAAACCAAGAGACCCAGTACTTC.

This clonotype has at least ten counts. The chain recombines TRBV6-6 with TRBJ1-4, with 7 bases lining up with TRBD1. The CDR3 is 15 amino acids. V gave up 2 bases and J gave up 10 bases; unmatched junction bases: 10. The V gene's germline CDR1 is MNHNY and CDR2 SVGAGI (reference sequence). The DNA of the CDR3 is TGTGCCAGCAGTTACAACGAGGGGGCGCGGGGAAAACTGTTTTTT. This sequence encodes CASSYNEGARGKLFF.

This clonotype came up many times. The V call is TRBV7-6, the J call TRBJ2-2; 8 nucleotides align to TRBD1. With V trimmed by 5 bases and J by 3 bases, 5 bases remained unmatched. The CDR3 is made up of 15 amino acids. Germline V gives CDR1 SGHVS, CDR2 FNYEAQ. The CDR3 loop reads CASSAQTGDTGELFF. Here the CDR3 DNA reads TGTGCCAGCAGCGCGCAGACAGGGGACACCGGGGAGCTGTTTTTT.

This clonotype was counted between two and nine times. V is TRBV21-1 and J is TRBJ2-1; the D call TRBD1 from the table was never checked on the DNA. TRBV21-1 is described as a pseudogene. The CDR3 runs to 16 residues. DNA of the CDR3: TGTGCCAGCAGCAAAGCCAAGGAACAGGGTTACAATGAGCAGTTCTTC. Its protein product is CASSKAKEQGYNEQFF.

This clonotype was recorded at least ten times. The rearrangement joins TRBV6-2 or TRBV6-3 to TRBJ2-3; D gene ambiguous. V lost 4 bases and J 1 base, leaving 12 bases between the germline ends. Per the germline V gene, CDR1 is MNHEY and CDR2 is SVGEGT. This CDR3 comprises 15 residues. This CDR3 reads CASSSRQGGTDTQYF. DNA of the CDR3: TGTGCCAGCAGTTCCAGGCAAGGTGGCACAGATACGCAGTATTTT.

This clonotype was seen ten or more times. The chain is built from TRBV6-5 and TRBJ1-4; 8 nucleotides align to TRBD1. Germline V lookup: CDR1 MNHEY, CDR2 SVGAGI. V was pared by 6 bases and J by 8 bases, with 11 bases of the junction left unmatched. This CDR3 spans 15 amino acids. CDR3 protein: CASSYQGASGEKLFF. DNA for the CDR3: TGTGCCAGCAGCTACCAGGGGGCCAGTGGGGAAAAACTGTTTTTT.

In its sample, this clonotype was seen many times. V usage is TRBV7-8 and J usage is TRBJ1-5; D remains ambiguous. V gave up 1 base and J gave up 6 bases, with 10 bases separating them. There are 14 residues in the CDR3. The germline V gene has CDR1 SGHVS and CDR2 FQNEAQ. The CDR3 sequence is CASSLVAPRQPQHF. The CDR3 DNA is TGTGCCAGCAGCTTAGTGGCCCCCCGTCAGCCCCAGCATTTT.

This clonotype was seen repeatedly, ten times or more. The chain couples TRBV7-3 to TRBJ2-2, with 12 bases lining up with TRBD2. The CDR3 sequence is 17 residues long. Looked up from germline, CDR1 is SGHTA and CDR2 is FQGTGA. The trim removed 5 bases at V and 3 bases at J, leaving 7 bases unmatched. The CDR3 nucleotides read TGTGCCAGCAGCGCGACTAGCGGGGGTTTCGACACCGGGGAGCTGTTTTTT. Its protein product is CASSATSGGFDTGELFF.